The 4 T cell receptor beta chains in this list originate from one sample, sequenced in a study of OX40 agonist ivuxolimab in advanced cancers. Repertoires were generated with immunoSEQ multiplex PCR, while TCRdb's copy carries only in-frame clones and drops some. The table includes roughly 13,000 clones, approximately 87% detected once. The material was CD4+ or CD8+ T cells sorted from blood, obtained in a trial of the OX40 agonist ivuxolimab. Receptors originate from an adult with an advanced solid tumor such as melanoma, head and neck, liver or kidney cancer.

The genes are TRBV5-1 and TRBJ1-2; 9 nucleotides align to TRBD1. The germline V gene has CDR1 SGHRS and CDR2 YFSETQ. V dropped 4 bases and J dropped 4; count of bases not matched to a gene: 8. The length of the CDR3 is 15 residues. In nucleotides, the CDR3 is TGCGCCAGCAGCCCAGGGACAGGGAGAGGCTATGGCTACACCTTC. It encodes CASSPGTGRGYGYTF.

This clone was recorded once. The chain is built from TRBV15 and TRBJ1-2; possible D gene TRBD1, 6 bases. From germline, CDR1 is LNHNV and CDR2 YYDKDF (reference sequence). V was pared by 1 base and J by 4 bases, with 13 bases between. The CDR3 length is 15 residues. The CDR3 nucleotides are TGTGCCACCAGCAGAGGGGGTCAGGGGTCCTATGGCTACACCTTC. It yields the protein CATSRGGQGSYGYTF. Complete variable domain (other parts from reference TRBV15 and TRBJ1-2): DAMVIQNPRYQVTQFGKPVTLSCSQTLNHNVMYWYQQKSSQAPKLLFHYYDKDFNNEADTPDNFQSRRPNTSFCFLDIRSPGLGDTAMYLCATSRGGQGSYGYTFGSGTRLTVV.

This rearrangement joins TRBV9 to TRBJ2-1; 12 bases fit TRBD2. V dropped 5 bases and J dropped 3; count of bases not matched to a gene: 9. Germline V gene lookup returns CDR1 SGDLS and CDR2 YYNGEE. The CDR3 consists of 17 residues. This CDR3 reads CASSPSGGARGYNEQFF. The CDR3 region has the DNA TGTGCCAGCAGTCCTAGCGGGGGGGCCAGGGGCTACAATGAGCAGTTCTTC. The whole variable domain, filled in from reference TRBV9 and TRBJ2-1, reads DSGVTQTPKHLITATGQRVTLRCSPRSGDLSVYWYQQSLDQGLQFLIQYYNGEERAKGNILERFSAQQFPDLHSELNLSSLELGDSALYFCASSPSGGARGYNEQFFGPGTRLTVL.

The chain links TRBV11-2 to TRBJ2-4; D not certain. Germline CDR1 SGHAT, CDR2 FQNNGV. The V end lost 5 bases, the J end lost 8 bases, and 13 bases lay between the germline ends. The CDR3 loop spans 13 amino acids. CDR3 nucleotides: TGTGCCAGCAGCCTAACTACTTTGGACATTCAGTACTTC. Translated, it gives CASSLTTLDIQYF.